The T cell receptor beta chain described here comes from a study of T-cell memory formation after mild COVID-19 (dated by TCRdb to about 2021). A note on the overall study: TCR sequence clusters from the two donors were found to be largely donor specific. In two donors, T-cell clones that expanded and contracted after mild COVID-19 were followed by sequencing TCRalpha and TCRbeta repertoires longitudinally. The cohort was made up of two young adult volunteers, one female and one male, who were previously healthy.

PBMCs were isolated by Ficoll-Paque density gradient centrifugation. The data were produced on an Illumina NovaSeq 6000. TCRalpha and TCRbeta cDNA libraries were constructed by 5'RACE with constant-segment primers, with sample barcodes and unique molecular identifiers being introduced. RNA was extracted from every sample with Trizol reagent. Amplification of the libraries took two PCR steps, and the second step added a second sample barcode plus Illumina TruSeq adapters. Sequencing of the libraries was done on an Illumina NovaSeq, producing 2 x 150 bp paired-end reads. Under the source paper's analysis protocol: Demultiplexing of reads and collapsing into UMI-guided consensus sequences were performed with migec v1.2.7. With mixcr v2.1.11, UMI consensuses were aligned to TRA and TRB V and J templates and assembled into clonotypes. Clonotypes were classified as expanded or contracted when called significant by both edgeR and NoisET, with noise models trained on biological replicates. For edgeR calls, the cutoffs were a false discovery rate-adjusted p below 0.01 and a log2 fold-change threshold of 1. PCA with hierarchical clustering of max-normalized trajectories of the 1000 most abundant clonotypes was used as exploratory dynamics analysis. The CD4 or CD8 phenotype of responding clones was assigned using the separately sequenced CD4+ and CD8+ repertoires. Clones were called with MiXCR by TCRdb after fastp trimmed the public reads at Q25, and only in-frame beta chains were retained. Each entry is one CDR3 protein sequence, shown with its most common DNA and genes. For this entry, the V and J calls and clone size follow TCRdb and not the study's own pipeline. Recorded for this sample are around 200,000 distinct CDR3 sequences; around 15% of them occurred a single time. Together, the top ten hold around 1.9% of the sample.

Here is what the overall study found, with its caveats: The detection of some responding clones in pre-infection memory suggests that pre-existing cross-reactive memory T cells joined the SARS-CoV-2 response. SARS-CoV-2 specificity was not confirmed for the second-wave clones peaking on day 37. Contracting CD4+ clones were located mainly in the CM and EM memory subsets, whereas CD8+ clones were found to be enriched in EMRA. Balanced CD4/CD8 phenotypes were observed for clones contracting from day 15 to 85, whereas a bias towards CD4+ was observed for a second wave of clones expanding from day 15 to 37. Only a couple of mild cases were covered in the study, and larger cohorts including severe cases with pre-infection samples were considered necessary.

This clonotype showed up just a few times. The clone's antigen remains unknown. One base away there is no much larger clone; base qualities are not given. The TCR was taken from an adult woman who had mild COVID-19 (a few samples of this study predate the infection). The sample titles of this study are shuffled in the database, so cell type and time point are left out; the donor was told from shared clones. Material for sequencing was PBMCs or a T cell subset sorted from them (not recorded which).

The nucleotide sequence is given as TGTGCCAGCAGTTATGGGCCGGGAGGAGCCGAGAACATTCAGTACTTC. This gives the protein CASSYGPGGAENIQYF. The chain was built from TRBV6-5 and TRBJ2-4, with 7 bases matching TRBD2. V is pruned by 3 bases and J by 7 bases, leaving 12 bases of the junction without a gene match. CDR1 MNHEY and CDR2 SVGAGI were looked up in the germline V gene. Inclusive of the bounding cysteine and phenylalanine, the CDR3 is 16 residues long. Solely the CDR3 DNA is kept, with 48 bases framed from the first base.